The 30 T cell receptor beta chains presented below share a single source sample, sequenced in a study of beta chain features in type 1 diabetes. All of the isolated RNA was reverse transcribed, so expressed TCRB transcripts were sequenced. The protocol was immunoSEQ multiplex PCR, while the TCRdb copy is restricted to in-frame clones and leaves out a portion. This table holds around 330,000 clones, roughly 9.6% found once. Sequencing was performed on naive CD4+ T cells from blood. The receptors were gathered from a woman younger than 45 in good health.

This clone was detected a few times. The chain carries TRBV7-9 and TRBJ1-4, with 10 bases fitting TRBD1. V lost 5 bases to trimming and J lost 7 bases; unmatched junction nucleotides: 4. CDR3 size: 14 residues. Per the germline V gene, CDR1 is SEHNR and CDR2 is FQNEAQ (reference sequence). The CDR3 is CASSRQGAGEKLFF. DNA of the CDR3: TGTGCCAGCAGCCGACAGGGGGCAGGTGAAAAACTGTTTTTT.

V gene TRBV21-1 combines with J gene TRBJ2-1; the DNA was not compared with TRBD2, the D call given in the table. TRBV21-1 is reported as a pseudogene. The CDR3 runs 23 residues. The CDR3 loop is CASSKPRVSREETKARSYNEQFF. CDR3 DNA sequence: TGTGCCAGCAGCAAACCCAGAGTTTCGCGGGAGGAAACAAAAGCTAGATCCTACAATGAGCAGTTCTTC.

The CDR3 DNA reads as TGTGCCAGCAGTTTGCGAGGAGGGAACGAGCAGTACTTC. Protein: CASSLRGGNEQYF. The chain has TRBV28 and TRBJ2-7; weak D call: TRBD2 (6 bases). Trimming removed 3 bases from V and 5 bases from J, with 11 bases in between. In germline, CDR1 is MDHEN, CDR2 SYDVKM. CDR3 size: 13 residues.

This chain links TRBV9 with TRBJ2-7; 9 bases match TRBD2. The germline V gene encodes CDR1 SGDLS and CDR2 YYNGEE. The CDR3 covers 15 residues. Trimming removed 7 bases from V and 4 bases from J; junction bases left unmatched: 12. Written as DNA, the CDR3 is TGTGCCAGCGGTTCCTGGCGGGAGGGCCGGTACGAGCAGTACTTC. Amino acid sequence: CASGSWREGRYEQYF.

This clone was seen a few times. The chain uses TRBV6-5 and TRBJ2-5; D is unclear. V lost 8 bases to trimming and J lost 0 bases, with 16 bases between them. The germline V gene has CDR1 MNHEY and CDR2 SVGAGI. This CDR3 region has 15 residues. The CDR3 DNA reads as TGTGCCAGCGGTCGGCGGATGCACTACCAAGAGACCCAGTACTTC. Its protein product is CASGRRMHYQETQYF.

The chain joins TRBV29-1 to TRBJ1-1; 7 bases agree with TRBD1. The CDR3 is 12 amino acids. V was pared by 7 bases and J by 8 bases, with 10 bases of the junction left unmatched. Looked up from germline, CDR1 is SQVTM and CDR2 is ANQGSEA. CDR3 protein: CSADRLNLEAFF. The DNA of the CDR3 is TGCAGCGCGGACAGGCTAAACCTCGAAGCTTTCTTT. The variable domain in full, with the rest retrieved from reference TRBV29-1 and TRBJ1-1, is SAVISQKPSRDICQRGTSLTIQCQVDSQVTMMFWYRQQPGQSLTLIATANQGSEATYESGFVIDKFPISRPNLTFSTLTVSNMSPEDSSIYLCSADRLNLEAFFGQGTRLTVV.

V and J are TRBV6-5 and TRBJ1-2; TRBD1 aligns across 8 bases. In germline, CDR1 is MNHEY, CDR2 SVGAGI. With V trimmed by 5 bases and J by 4 bases, 3 bases remained unmatched. This CDR3 comprises 13 residues. The CDR3 spells CASSLGQAYGYTF. In nucleotides, the CDR3 is TGTGCCAGCAGTCTGGGACAGGCCTATGGCTACACCTTC.

The chain employs TRBV7-9 and TRBJ2-7, with TRBD1 matching over 8 bases. CDR3 length: 14 residues. The junction had 3 bases not matched to a gene; V was cut back by 2 bases and J by 3 bases. Germline V gene lookup returns CDR1 SEHNR and CDR2 FQNEAQ (reference sequence). CDR3 in amino acids: CASSLFGQGYEQYF. The CDR3 DNA is TGTGCCAGCAGCTTATTTGGACAGGGCTACGAGCAGTACTTC.

This clone has a handful of counts. The chain has TRBV4-3 and TRBJ2-5; perhaps TRBD1 as D (7 bases). Germline values: CDR1 LGHNA, CDR2 YSLEER. CDR3 length: 15 residues. Trimming pared 1 base from V and 4 bases from J, leaving 13 bases between. The CDR3 nucleotides are TGCGCCAGCAGCCAAGGGCAGGGGGGTCGAGAGACCCAGTACTTC. It codes for CASSQGQGGRETQYF.

This sequence joins TRBV11-2 and TRBJ2-3; a possible D gene is TRBD2 (6 bases). The CDR3 covers 14 residues. Trimming left V 5 bases short and J 0 bases short, with 9 bases between. Germline V gene lookup returns CDR1 SGHAT and CDR2 FQNNGV. DNA of the CDR3: TGTGCCAGCAGCCCGGGAGATAGCACAGATACGCAGTATTTT. Protein: CASSPGDSTDTQYF.

The chain couples TRBV9 to TRBJ2-1; 13 bases are a match to TRBD2. Germline V lookup: CDR1 SGDLS, CDR2 YYNGEE. V dropped 3 bases and J dropped 3; count of bases not matched to a gene: 12. CDR3 length equals 19 residues. The CDR3 spells CASSAGLAGERTHYNEQFF. In DNA form, the CDR3 reads TGTGCCAGCAGCGCTGGACTAGCGGGAGAGAGAACCCACTACAATGAGCAGTTCTTC.

This clone was counted between two and nine times. The chain has TRBV7-2 and TRBJ2-7, with D possibly matching TRBD2 (5 bases). Germline-derived CDR1 and CDR2 are SGHTA and FQGNSA. This CDR3 comprises 15 residues. V shed 2 bases and J shed 6 bases, with 17 bases lying between them. The CDR3 coding sequence is TGTGCCAGCAGCTTAAGGACTGGTATATTCGGCGAGCAGTACTTC. Translated: CASSLRTGIFGEQYF.

This clone was observed a few times. V usage is TRBV29-1 and J usage is TRBJ1-1, with 8 bases identical to TRBD1. The J segment lost 1 base and the V segment lost 6 bases, leaving 4 bases of the junction unmatched. CDR1 and CDR2 from the germline V gene are SQVTM and ANQGSEA. The CDR3 is 13 amino acids. CDR3 DNA sequence: TGCAGCGTAGTCCAGGGGGCGAACACTGAAGCTTTCTTT. This sequence encodes CSVVQGANTEAFF.

This clone was seen a few times. J is TRBJ2-1 and V is TRBV6-5; 8 nucleotides agree with TRBD2. After removal of 3 bases from V and 5 bases from J, the junction contained 6 bases not matched to a gene. Germline V CDR1 and CDR2: MNHEY, SVGAGI. This CDR3 has 15 amino acids. CDR3 bases: TGTGCCAGCAGTTATGGTAGCGGGAACCACAATGAGCAGTTCTTC. Encoded protein: CASSYGSGNHNEQFF.

This chain joins TRBV19 and TRBJ2-7; TRBD1 aligns across 8 bases. The CDR3 is 13 residues long. Germline CDR1 LNHDA, CDR2 SQIVND (reference sequence). V shed 9 bases, J shed 3 bases, and the junction held 7 bases outside the gene matches. The CDR3 DNA is TGTGCCAGCCCCGGACAGGGCGGCTACGAGCAGTACTTC. Its translation: CASPGQGGYEQYF.

The gene calls are TRBV6-1 and TRBJ2-7; 7 positions agree with TRBD1. Germline V CDR1 and CDR2: MNHNS, SASEGT. There are 14 residues in the CDR3. Trimming removed 5 bases from V and 7 bases from J; junction bases left unmatched: 11. The CDR3 DNA reads as TGTGCCAGCAGTTCCGGGACAGCTCTTAGGGAGCAGTACTTC. It is translated as CASSSGTALREQYF.

The chain links TRBV6-5 to TRBJ2-7, with D possibly matching TRBD2 (5 bases). The CDR3 is 12 amino acids. The germline V gene has CDR1 MNHEY and CDR2 SVGAGI. Deletions cut 6 bases from V and 0 bases from J, with 6 bases between. In DNA form, the CDR3 reads TGTGCCAGCAGCGGGATCTCCTACGAGCAGTACTTC. Amino acids: CASSGISYEQYF.

The chain joins TRBV5-1 to TRBJ2-2; a possible D gene is TRBD1 (6 bases). The germline V and J ends were trimmed by 5 bases and 0 bases, with 14 bases remaining between them. The germline CDR1 and CDR2 sequences are SGHRS and YFSETQ. CDR3 length: 16 amino acids. This CDR3 is CASRPPGTPNTGELFF. CDR3 DNA: TGCGCCAGCAGACCTCCCGGGACACCGAACACCGGGGAGCTGTTTTTT.

This clone has just a few counts. The rearrangement uses TRBV5-1 and TRBJ2-3; 9 nucleotides agree with TRBD2. Trimming took 4 bases from V and 3 from J; bases not matched to a gene: 6. The CDR3 covers 15 residues. Germline CDR1 and CDR2: SGHRS and YFSETQ. CDR3 in amino acids: CASSIAGVTTDTQYF. In DNA form, the CDR3 reads TGCGCCAGCAGCATAGCGGGAGTCACGACAGATACGCAGTATTTT.

The chain recombines TRBV7-2 with TRBJ2-1; D possibly corresponds to TRBD2 (5 bases). The CDR3 covers 17 residues. The germline CDR1 and CDR2 sequences are SGHTA and FQGNSA. V lost 4 bases to trimming and J lost 0 bases, with 16 bases between them. CDR3 sequence reads: CASSSKPSPLSYNEQFF. The CDR3 nucleotides read TGTGCCAGCAGCTCTAAACCTAGCCCCCTCTCCTACAATGAGCAGTTCTTC.

This clone came up a few times. The sample holds other DNA sequences that translate to the same CDR3. The chain carries TRBV20-1 and TRBJ1-2; no reliable D call. Germline CDR1 is DFQATT and CDR2 is SNEGSKA (reference sequence). This CDR3 is 10 amino acids long. The ends were cut back, 3 bases at V and 5 bases at J, with 4 bases in the middle. The CDR3 is CSASSYGYTF. CDR3 DNA: TGCAGTGCTAGTAGTTATGGCTACACCTTC.

The gene calls are TRBV7-2 and TRBJ2-1, with 7 bases matching TRBD2. Germline V gives CDR1 SGHTA, CDR2 FQGNSA. V trimming: 3 bases; J trimming: 7 bases; junction bases outside the gene matches: 12. The CDR3 runs 16 residues. The CDR3 DNA follows: TGTGCCAGCAGCTTGCAGTGGGAGGGCCGGGGGAATGAGCAGTTCTTC. Translation gives CASSLQWEGRGNEQFF.

This chain connects TRBV6-5 to TRBJ2-3; TRBD2 aligns across 14 bases. CDR3 length: 16 amino acids. Germline CDR1 reads MNHEY; CDR2 reads SVGAGI. The trim removed 4 bases at V and 4 bases at J, leaving 4 bases unmatched. CDR3 region: CASSWGLAGAADTQYF. The CDR3 nucleotides are TGTGCCAGCAGTTGGGGACTAGCGGGAGCAGCAGATACGCAGTATTTT.

The V gene is TRBV15, the J gene TRBJ2-7, with D perhaps matching TRBD2 (6 bases). V was shortened by 2 bases and J by 4 bases, with 18 bases between the two germline ends. The CDR3 has 16 amino acids. Germline assignment: CDR1 LNHNV and CDR2 YYDKDF (reference sequence). In DNA, the CDR3 is TGTGCCACCAGCAGATATGGGGGGAAGAGAGATTACGAGCAGTACTTC. This translates into CATSRYGGKRDYEQYF.

This clone turned up a few times. The V gene is TRBV19, the J gene TRBJ2-7; the match to TRBD1 covers 8 bases. The CDR3 extends over 14 amino acids. From germline, CDR1 is LNHDA and CDR2 SQIVND (reference sequence). With 4 bases clipped from V and 5 bases from J, the junction kept 7 bases outside the gene matches. CDR3 bases: TGTGCCAGTAGTAAAGGACAGGGATATAACGAGCAGTACTTC. Amino acid sequence: CASSKGQGYNEQYF.

This clone was detected only a few times. The CDR3 is CASSLARAVQYTDTQYF. CDR3 sequence (DNA): TGTGCCAGCAGCTTAGCGCGTGCGGTTCAGTACACAGATACGCAGTATTTT. This rearrangement joins TRBV7-9 to TRBJ2-3; D gene uncertain. Germline assignment: CDR1 SEHNR and CDR2 FQNEAQ (reference sequence). The germline V and J ends were trimmed by 0 bases and 2 bases, with 15 bases remaining between them. This CDR3 spans 17 amino acids.

This clone was seen a few times. The chain recombines TRBV18 with TRBJ2-7; TRBD1 is a possible D gene (6 bases). The CDR3 has 15 residues. Germline CDR1 KGHSH, CDR2 LQKENI. Trimming stripped 3 bases from V and 2 bases from J, with 14 bases between. CDR3: CASSPWTDRTYEQYF. Here the CDR3 DNA reads TGTGCCAGCTCACCTTGGACAGACCGTACCTACGAGCAGTACTTC.

This clone has more than one count but fewer than ten. The CDR3 sequence: CAFSGSYEQYF. The CDR3 coding sequence is TGTGCCTTTAGCGGCTCCTACGAGCAGTACTTC. The V and J genes are TRBV30 and TRBJ2-5, with D tentatively TRBD2 (6 bases). The end of the DNA aligns better with TRBJ2-7, so the J call may be wrong. The germline gives CDR1 GTSNPN, CDR2 SVGIG (reference sequence). This CDR3 contains 11 residues.

This clone came up a few times. The chain couples TRBV28 to TRBJ2-3; 7 bases map to TRBD2. Germline V lookup: CDR1 MDHEN, CDR2 SYDVKM. V was pared by 6 bases and J by 0 bases, with 3 bases of the junction left unmatched. The CDR3 contains 14 residues. Written as DNA, the CDR3 is TGTGCCAGCAGGGGCGGGAGAAGCACAGATACGCAGTATTTT. This encodes CASRGGRSTDTQYF.

The chain employs TRBV6-5 and TRBJ2-5; D uncertain. The germline V gene encodes CDR1 MNHEY and CDR2 SVGAGI. The CDR3 length is 15 residues. The V and J ends lost 0 bases and 5 bases respectively, with 13 bases between them. CDR3 sequence reads: CASSYSFMFRETQYF. The CDR3 DNA reads as TGTGCCAGCAGTTACTCGTTTATGTTTCGTGAGACCCAGTACTTC.